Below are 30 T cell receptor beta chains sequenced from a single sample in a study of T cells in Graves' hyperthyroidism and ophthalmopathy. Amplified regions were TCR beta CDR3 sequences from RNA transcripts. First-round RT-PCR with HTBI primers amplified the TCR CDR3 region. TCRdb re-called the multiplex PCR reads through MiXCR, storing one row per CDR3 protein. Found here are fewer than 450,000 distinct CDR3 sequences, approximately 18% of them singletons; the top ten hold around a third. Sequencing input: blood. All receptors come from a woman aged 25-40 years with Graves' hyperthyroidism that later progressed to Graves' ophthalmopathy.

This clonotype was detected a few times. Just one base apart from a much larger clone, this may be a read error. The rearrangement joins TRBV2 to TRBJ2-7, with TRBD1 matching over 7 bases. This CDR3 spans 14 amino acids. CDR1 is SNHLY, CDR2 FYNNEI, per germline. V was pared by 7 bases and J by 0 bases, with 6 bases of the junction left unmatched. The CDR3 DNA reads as TGTGCCAGCACTCTACAGGGGCCCTCCTACGAGCAGTACTTC. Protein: CASTLQGPSYEQYF.

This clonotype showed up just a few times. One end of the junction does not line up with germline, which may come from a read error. As DNA, the CDR3 is TGTGCCGGCAGAGGGGAGGGGGGGGCAGAGTCACCCCTCCACTTT. As protein: CAGRGEGGAESPLHF. This chain links TRBV2 with TRBJ1-6, with a possible D match to TRBD1 (6 bases). The CDR3 contains 15 residues. Germline assignment: CDR1 SNHLY and CDR2 FYNNEI.

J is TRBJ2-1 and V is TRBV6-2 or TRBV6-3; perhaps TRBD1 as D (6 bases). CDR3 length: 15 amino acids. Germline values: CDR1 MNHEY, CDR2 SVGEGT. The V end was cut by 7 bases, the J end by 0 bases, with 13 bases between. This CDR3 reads CASTSGVGSYNEQFF. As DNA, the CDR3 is TGTGCCAGCACGTCAGGGGTAGGCTCCTACAATGAGCAGTTCTTC.

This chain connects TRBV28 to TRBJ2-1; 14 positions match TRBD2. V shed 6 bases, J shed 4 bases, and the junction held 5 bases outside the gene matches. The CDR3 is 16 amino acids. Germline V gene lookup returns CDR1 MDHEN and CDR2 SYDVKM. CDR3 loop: CASSPGTSGRYNEQFF. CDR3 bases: TGTGCCAGCAGCCCTGGGACTAGCGGGAGATACAATGAGCAGTTCTTC.

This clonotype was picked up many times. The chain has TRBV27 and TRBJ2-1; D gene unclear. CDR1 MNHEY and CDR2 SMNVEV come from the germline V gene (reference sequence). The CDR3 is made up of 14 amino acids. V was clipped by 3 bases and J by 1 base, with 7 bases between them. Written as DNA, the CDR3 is TGTGCCAGCAGTTTCCAGGTGTCCTACAATGAGCAGTTCTTC. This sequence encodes CASSFQVSYNEQFF.

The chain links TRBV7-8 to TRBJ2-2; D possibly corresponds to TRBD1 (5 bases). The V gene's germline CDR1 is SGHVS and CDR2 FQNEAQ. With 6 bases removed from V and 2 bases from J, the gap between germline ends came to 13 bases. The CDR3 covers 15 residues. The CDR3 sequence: CASSRDRRNTGELFF. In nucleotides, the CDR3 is TGTGCCAGCAGTCGCGACAGAAGAAACACCGGGGAGCTGTTTTTT.

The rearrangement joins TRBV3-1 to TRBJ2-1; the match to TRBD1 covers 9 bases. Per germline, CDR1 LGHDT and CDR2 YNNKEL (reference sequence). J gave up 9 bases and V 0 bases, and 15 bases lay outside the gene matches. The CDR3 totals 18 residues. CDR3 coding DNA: TGTGCCAGCAGCCAAGAAGCAACGGACAGGGGCGTTCGAGGTGAGCAGTTCTTC. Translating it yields CASSQEATDRGVRGEQFF.

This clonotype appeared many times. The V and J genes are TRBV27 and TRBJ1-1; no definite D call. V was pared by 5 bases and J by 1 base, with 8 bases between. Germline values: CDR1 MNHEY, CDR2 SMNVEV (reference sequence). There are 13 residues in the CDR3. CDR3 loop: CASSPLGNTEAFF. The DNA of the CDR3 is TGTGCCAGCAGTCCTCTGGGGAACACTGAAGCTTTCTTT.

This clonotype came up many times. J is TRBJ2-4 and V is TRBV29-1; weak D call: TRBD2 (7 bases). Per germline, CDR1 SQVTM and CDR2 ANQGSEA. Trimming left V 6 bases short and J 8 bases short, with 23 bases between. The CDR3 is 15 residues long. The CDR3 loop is CSVTPRGGAGDIQYF. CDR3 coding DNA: TGCAGCGTAACCCCGAGGGGGGGCGCGGGGGACATTCAGTACTTC.

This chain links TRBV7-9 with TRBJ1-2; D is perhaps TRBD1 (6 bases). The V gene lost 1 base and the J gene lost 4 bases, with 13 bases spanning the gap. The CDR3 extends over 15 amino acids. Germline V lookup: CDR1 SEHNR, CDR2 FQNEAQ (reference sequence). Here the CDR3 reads CASSLVAGALYGYTF. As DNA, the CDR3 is TGTGCCAGCAGCTTAGTGGCAGGGGCCCTCTATGGCTACACCTTC.

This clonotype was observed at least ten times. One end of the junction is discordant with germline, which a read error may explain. The CDR3 sequence is CASSGRGDDDF. The DNA for the CDR3 is TGTGCCAGCAGCGGAAGAGGGGACGACGACTTC. This chain links TRBV2 with TRBJ2-5; either TRBD1 or TRBD2 may supply D (5 bases each). The CDR3 runs to 11 residues. The V gene's germline CDR1 is SNHLY and CDR2 FYNNEI.

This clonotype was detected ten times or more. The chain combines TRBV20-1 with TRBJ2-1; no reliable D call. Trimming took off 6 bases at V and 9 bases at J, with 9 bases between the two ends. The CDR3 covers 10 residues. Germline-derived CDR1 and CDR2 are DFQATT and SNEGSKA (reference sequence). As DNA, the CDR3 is TGCAGTGCCTTTTGGATTGAGCAGTTCTTC. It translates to CSAFWIEQFF.

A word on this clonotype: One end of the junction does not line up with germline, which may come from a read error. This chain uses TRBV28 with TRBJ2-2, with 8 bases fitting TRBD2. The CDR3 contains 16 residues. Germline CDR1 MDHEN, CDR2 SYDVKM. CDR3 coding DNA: TGTGCCAGCAGTTTAAGGGTAGCGGGGAACACCGGGGGGCTGTTTTTT. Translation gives CASSLRVAGNTGGLFF.

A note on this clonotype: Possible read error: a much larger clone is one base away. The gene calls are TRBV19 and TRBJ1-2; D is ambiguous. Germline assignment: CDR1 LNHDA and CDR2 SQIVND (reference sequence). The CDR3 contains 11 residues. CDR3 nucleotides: TGTACCAGTAGTATATCGTCTGGCTACACCTTC. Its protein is CTSSISSGYTF. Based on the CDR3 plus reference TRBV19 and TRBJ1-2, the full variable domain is DGGITQSPKYLFRKEGQNVTLSCEQNLNHDAMYWYRQDPGQGLRLIYYSQIVNDFQKGDIAEGYSVSREKKESFPLTVTSAQKNPTAFYLCTSSISSGYTFGSGTRLTVV.

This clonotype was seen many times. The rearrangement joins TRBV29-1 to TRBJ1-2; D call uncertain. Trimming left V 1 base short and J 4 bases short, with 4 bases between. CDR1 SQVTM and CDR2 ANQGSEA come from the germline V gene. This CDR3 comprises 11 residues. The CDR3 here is CSVEGLYGYTF. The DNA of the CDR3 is TGCAGCGTTGAAGGCCTCTATGGCTACACCTTC.

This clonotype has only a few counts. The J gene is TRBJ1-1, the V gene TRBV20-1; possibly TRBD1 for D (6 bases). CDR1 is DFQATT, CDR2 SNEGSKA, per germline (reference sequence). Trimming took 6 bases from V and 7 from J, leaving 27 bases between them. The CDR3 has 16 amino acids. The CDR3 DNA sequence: TGCAGTGCACCGGGACATTTGACTCCAGGTGAACTTGAAGCTTTCTTT. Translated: CSAPGHLTPGELEAFF.

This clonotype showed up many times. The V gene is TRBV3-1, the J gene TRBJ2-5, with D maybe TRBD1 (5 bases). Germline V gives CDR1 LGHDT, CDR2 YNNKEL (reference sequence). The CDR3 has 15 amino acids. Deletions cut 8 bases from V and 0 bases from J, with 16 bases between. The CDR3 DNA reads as TGTGCCAGCCTGGATACCGGACAAAACCAAGAGACCCAGTACTTC. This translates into CASLDTGQNQETQYF.

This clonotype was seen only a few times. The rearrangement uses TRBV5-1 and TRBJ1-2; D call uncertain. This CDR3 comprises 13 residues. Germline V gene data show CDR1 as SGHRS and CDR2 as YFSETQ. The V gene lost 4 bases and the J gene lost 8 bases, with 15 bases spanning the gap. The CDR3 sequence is CASSPAHGRGYTF. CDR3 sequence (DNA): TGCGCCAGCAGCCCGGCCCATGGCAGGGGCTACACCTTC. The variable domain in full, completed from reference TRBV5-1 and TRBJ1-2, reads KAGVTQTPRYLIKTRGQQVTLSCSPISGHRSVSWYQQTPGQGLQFLFEYFSETQRNKGNFPGRFSGRQFSNSRSEMNVSTLELGDSALYLCASSPAHGRGYTFGSGTRLTVV.

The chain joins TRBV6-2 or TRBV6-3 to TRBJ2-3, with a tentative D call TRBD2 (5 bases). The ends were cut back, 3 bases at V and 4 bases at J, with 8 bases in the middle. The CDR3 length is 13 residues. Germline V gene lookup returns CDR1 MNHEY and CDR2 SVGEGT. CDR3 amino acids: CASSYGRPDTQYF. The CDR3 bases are TGTGCCAGCAGTTATGGGAGACCAGATACGCAGTATTTT.

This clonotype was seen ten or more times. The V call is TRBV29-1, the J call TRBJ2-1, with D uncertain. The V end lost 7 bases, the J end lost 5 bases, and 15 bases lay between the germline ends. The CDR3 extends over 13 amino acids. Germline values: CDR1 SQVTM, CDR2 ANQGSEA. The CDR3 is CSARADENNEQFF. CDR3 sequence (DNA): TGCAGCGCCCGCGCGGACGAAAACAATGAGCAGTTCTTC.

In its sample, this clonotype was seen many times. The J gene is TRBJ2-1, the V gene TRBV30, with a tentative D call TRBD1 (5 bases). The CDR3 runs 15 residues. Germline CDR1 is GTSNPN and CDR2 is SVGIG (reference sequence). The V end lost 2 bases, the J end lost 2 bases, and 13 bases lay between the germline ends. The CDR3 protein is CAWSLGERAYNEQFF. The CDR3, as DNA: TGTGCCTGGAGTCTAGGGGAAAGGGCCTACAATGAGCAGTTCTTC. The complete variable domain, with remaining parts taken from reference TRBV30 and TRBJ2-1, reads SQTIHQWPATLVQPVGSPLSLECTVEGTSNPNLYWYRQAAGRGLQLLFYSVGIGQISSEVPQNLSASRPQDRQFILSSKKLLLSDSGFYLCAWSLGERAYNEQFFGPGTRLTVL.

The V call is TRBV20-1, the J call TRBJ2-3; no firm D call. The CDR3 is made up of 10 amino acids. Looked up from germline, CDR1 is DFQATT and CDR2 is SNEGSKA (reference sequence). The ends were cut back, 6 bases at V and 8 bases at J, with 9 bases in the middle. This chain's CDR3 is CSARKGTQYF. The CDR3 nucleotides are TGCAGTGCGCGGAAGGGTACGCAGTATTTT.

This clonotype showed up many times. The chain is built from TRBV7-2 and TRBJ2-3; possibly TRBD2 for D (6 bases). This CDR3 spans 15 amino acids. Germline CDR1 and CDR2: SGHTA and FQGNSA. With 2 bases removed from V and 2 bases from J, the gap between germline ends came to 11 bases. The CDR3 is CASSLQAGYTDTQYF. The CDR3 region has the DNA TGTGCCAGCAGCTTACAGGCGGGGTACACAGATACGCAGTATTTT.

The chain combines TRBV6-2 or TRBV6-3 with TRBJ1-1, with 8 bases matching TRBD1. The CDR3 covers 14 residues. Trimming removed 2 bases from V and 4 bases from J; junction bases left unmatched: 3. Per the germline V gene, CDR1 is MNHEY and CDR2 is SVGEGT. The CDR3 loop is CASSYGQGSTEAFF. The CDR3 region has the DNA TGTGCCAGCAGTTACGGACAGGGCTCCACTGAAGCTTTCTTT.

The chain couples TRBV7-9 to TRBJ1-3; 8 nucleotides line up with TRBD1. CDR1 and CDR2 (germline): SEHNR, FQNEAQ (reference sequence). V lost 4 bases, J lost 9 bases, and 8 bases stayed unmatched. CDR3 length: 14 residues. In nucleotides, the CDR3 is TGTGCCAGCAGCTCTTCGACAGGGGACGGCACCATATATTTT. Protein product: CASSSSTGDGTIYF. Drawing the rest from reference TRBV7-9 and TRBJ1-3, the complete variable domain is DTGVSQNPRHKITKRGQNVTFRCDPISEHNRLYWYRQTLGQGPEFLTYFQNEAQLEKSRLLSDRFSAERPKGSFSTLEIQRTEQGDSAMYLCASSSSTGDGTIYFGEGSWLTVV.

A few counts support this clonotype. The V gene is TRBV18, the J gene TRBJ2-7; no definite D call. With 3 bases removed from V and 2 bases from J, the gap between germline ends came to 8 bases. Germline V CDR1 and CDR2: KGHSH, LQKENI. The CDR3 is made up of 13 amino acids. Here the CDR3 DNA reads TGTGCCAGCTCACCGGCCATGACCTACGAGCAGTACTTC. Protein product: CASSPAMTYEQYF.

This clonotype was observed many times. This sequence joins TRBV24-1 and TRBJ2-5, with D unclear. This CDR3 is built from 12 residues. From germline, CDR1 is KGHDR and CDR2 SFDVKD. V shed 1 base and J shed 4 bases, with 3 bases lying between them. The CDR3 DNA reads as TGTGCCACCAGTGATTTCACAGAGACCCAGTACTTC. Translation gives CATSDFTETQYF.

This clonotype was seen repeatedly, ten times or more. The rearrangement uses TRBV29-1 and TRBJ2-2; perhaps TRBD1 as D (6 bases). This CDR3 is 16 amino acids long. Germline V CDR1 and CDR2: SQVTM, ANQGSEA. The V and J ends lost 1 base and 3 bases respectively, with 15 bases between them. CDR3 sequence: CSVEATGYGDTGELFF. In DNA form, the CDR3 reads TGCAGCGTTGAAGCAACAGGGTACGGTGACACCGGGGAGCTGTTTTTT.

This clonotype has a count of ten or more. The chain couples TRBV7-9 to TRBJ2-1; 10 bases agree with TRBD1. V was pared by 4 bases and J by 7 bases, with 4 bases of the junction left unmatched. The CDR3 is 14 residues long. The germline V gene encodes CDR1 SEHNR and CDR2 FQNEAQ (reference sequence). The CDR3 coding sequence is TGTGCCAGCAGCTCGGGACAGGGGCCAAATGAGCAGTTCTTC. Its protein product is CASSSGQGPNEQFF.

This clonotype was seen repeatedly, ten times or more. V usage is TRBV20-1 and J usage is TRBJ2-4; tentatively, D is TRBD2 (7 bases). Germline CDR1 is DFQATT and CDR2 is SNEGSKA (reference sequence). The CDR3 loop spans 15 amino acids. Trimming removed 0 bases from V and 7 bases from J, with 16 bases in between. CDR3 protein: CSARDFVQGGNIQYF. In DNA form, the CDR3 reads TGCAGTGCTAGAGATTTTGTACAGGGAGGGAACATTCAGTACTTC.